Detailed here is one TCR beta chain. Its specific antigen is unknown. No quality values exist for individual bases; no much larger clone is one base distant. This sample was taken from a study of cytomegalovirus exposure and HLA in healthy donors (dated by TCRdb to 2015 to 2018). About the study as a whole: An earlier analysis of about 560 of the donors reported approximately 280 Gb of sequence data and 117 million unique TCR beta sequences obtained from some 200 million T cells. Roughly 300 gigabases of sequencing data and approximately 80 million unique TCR sequences were included in an early release covering around 600 HLA-typed donors. The genetic ancestry cluster associated with self-reported Caucasian donors included 65% to 90% of the roughly 400 genotyped donors. The study aimed to test whether cataloging public T cell receptors could reveal signatures of past pathogen exposure. Using immunosequencing, the study profiled T cell repertoires from 666 subjects and related those repertoires to cytomegalovirus serostatus. A separate validation cohort of roughly 130 different subjects was used in addition to the roughly 620-subject first cohort. The study combined high-throughput TCR immunosequencing, statistical association of individual TCRs with disease status, and machine learning to predict cytomegalovirus infection status. A later analysis re-analyzed previously published TCR beta repertoires from 666 donors and added high-resolution HLA genotyping to study TCR occurrence patterns. Rather than using new phenotypic data, the later analysis identified candidate immune exposures from TCR beta sequences and from how often those sequences occurred across donors. To decide whether each TCR beta V gene segment behaved as functional or pseudogenic, an earlier analysis of approximately 620 of the donors relied on high-throughput TCR beta sequencing. Donor age, sex, ethnicity and CMV serostatus were compiled together with the repertoire data. Genome-wide SNP genotypes for about 55% of the 666 donors were used in a later genetic analysis, which treated that subset as a discovery cohort. All discovery cohort repertoires had been generated on a single sequencing platform. Class I and class II HLA loci were covered by the typing at four-digit resolution. Typing coverage differed by locus: A, B, C, DRB1 and DQB1 were typed in about 620-640 donors, DQA1 in 522, DPA1 in 606, and DPB1 in about 450. Five DR-DQ haplotypes were handled as single units for association and clustering because linkage in the cohort was strong. Among a few hundred genotyped donors of the cohort, an average of about 240,000 unique TCR beta nucleotide sequences were sequenced per donor, roughly 20% of them non-productive. Points the paper makes about the study in general: The study listed 164 TCR beta chains as associated with cytomegalovirus. It was suggested by the authors that the approach could potentially be generalized to other disease states and immunological phenotypes. Three of the identified cytomegalovirus-associated TCR beta chains were confirmed in vitro to be specific for cytomegalovirus antigens. Correlated functional status among segregating V segments might reflect linkage disequilibrium, but an unknown experimental factor could not be ruled out. For the cohort, immune exposure information was limited to CMV serostatus. An earlier analysis of approximately 600 of the donors showed that most TCR beta V segments appeared in productive rearrangements either about 87% or about 30% of the time, which broadly matched IMGT annotations. A cluster of highly shared sequence variants was judged likely to represent a technical artifact of the sequencing pipeline. Most CMV-associated TCR beta chains appeared to be HLA-restricted in a later analysis, and the HLA associations seemed to be driven largely by CMV exposure. A further reported finding was that TCR beta sequences accurately predicted the HLA-A and HLA-B alleles for most subjects in the first cohort. In a later genetic analysis, fewer N-insertions in productive TCRs were reported among donors in an Asian-associated ancestry cluster than the 666-donor mean. Because HLA typing was unavailable for some donors at each locus, only the typed subset was used in association tests. A later analysis associated some 17,000 TCR beta sequences with specific HLA alleles at a false discovery rate of 0.05. V-gene and J-gene trimming of TCR beta chains was associated with a missense DCLRE1C variant in a later genetic analysis, and the association was replicated in an independent cohort. While some public TCRs were present in many individuals, most TCR sequences turned up only very rarely across donors. Only TCR beta chains were sequenced in this cohort, and the absence of alpha or paired-chain data limited detectable features. The earlier analysis of approximately 540 of the donors excluded seventeen rarely observed V segments, including chromosome 9 orphons, because counts were too low. The classifier was reported to diagnose cytomegalovirus status with high specificity and sensitivity in both the original cohort and the validation cohort. Sequencing depth was assumed to be roughly uniform across donors in the presence/absence analyses, though that assumption may not hold. A later analysis found that TCR association rates varied across HLA loci, with DRB1 alleles showing the most associated TCRs and HLA-C alleles the fewest. Compared with equally common non-associated chains, HLA-associated TCR beta chains in a later analysis were more clonally expanded and had lower generation probabilities. In a later analysis, several top co-occurrence clusters were reported to appear linked to parvovirus B19, influenza, CMV and Epstein-Barr virus. Strong co-occurrence of HLA alleles, especially DR and DQ, made assigning TCR associations to individual alleles difficult. Because the 87-base-pair reads could not distinguish some IMGT-functional V segments, including TRBV6-2 and TRBV6-3, those segments were excluded.

Libraries were made using the immunoSEQ multiplex PCR assay. For the multiplex PCR, a mixture combining 60 forward primers for TCR Vbeta segments and 13 reverse primers for TCR Jbeta segments was used. The CDR3 region of rearranged TCR beta genes was amplified from genomic DNA by a multiplex PCR assay. Amplified TCR beta libraries were sequenced as 87-base-pair reads on the Illumina HiSeq System. The study's processing was this. A later analysis counted around 72 million unique TCR beta chains across the 666 repertoires, and 10 million to 12 million of these chains were shared by at least two donors. A nearest-neighbor algorithm error-corrected the raw reads and collapsed the reads into unique sequences, merging closely related sequences to remove PCR and sequencing errors. Alignment of CDR3 sequences to IMGT reference sequences was used to assign V, D and J gene segments. Each retained sequence needed at least a six-nucleotide match to both a V gene segment and a J gene segment. A rearrangement was called productive if the CDR3 had no stop codons and remained in frame with V and J, and every other rearrangement was called non-productive. CDR3 was defined according to IMGT convention as the region running from the second conserved V-encoded cysteine to the conserved J-encoded phenylalanine. Sequences without an unambiguous match to a single V gene segment were excluded from the earlier analysis of about 600 of the donors. In an earlier analysis of some 590 of the donors, V segments were called functional above 56.7% productive rearrangements and were called segregating when the between-donor standard deviation exceeded 5%. A statistical classification framework was built to diagnose cytomegalovirus status from the catalog of TCR beta chain sequences. V and J gene assignment, in a later analysis, came from comparing TCR nucleotide sequences with IMGT/GENE-DB human TR gene sequences. A later analysis assigned CDR3 sequences and most-parsimonious VDJ recombination scenarios with the TCRdist pipeline. In a later analysis, each TCR beta chain was defined by its CDR3 amino acid sequence together with its V-gene family, and reads without a unique V-gene family were excluded. As a way to deal with suspected cross-contamination and a sequencing artifact, a later analysis dropped under 600 nucleotide sequences that were highly shared and had low generation probability. In a later analysis, a clonal expansion index for each public chain was calculated from normalized within-repertoire ranks of inferred template counts. In a later analysis, generation probabilities were computed using a VDJ recombination model fitted to out-of-frame rearrangements, and the results were checked against IGoR. Hypergeometric tests were used in a later analysis to score TCR-TCR, TCR-HLA and TCR-CMV co-occurrence, with a repertoire-size bias correction applied to the TCR pairs. To estimate false discovery rates, a later analysis permuted the HLA or CMV assignments 20 times. A later analysis grouped co-occurring TCRs with DBSCAN, adding TCRdist sequence similarity when clustering within HLA-allele-positive subsets. For co-occurrence clustering, repertoires with fewer than 30,000 or more than 120,000 public chains were excluded, along with a handful of repertoires with anomalous nucleotide sharing. The clones in this table, taken by TCRdb from immuneACCESS, are in-frame only. Not every clone is retained; where verified, under half of the shortfall comes from an unresolved V gene, and the cause of the rest is unknown. That table gives V, J and clone size, and the DNA gave D and trimming. The sample table contains around 180,000 clones; only one count was recorded for about 90% of them. Of the sample, 0.2% to 0.3% is held by the ten largest clones.

The cohort comprised fewer than 750 healthy bone marrow donors. Cohort members were all nominally healthy when sampled, although unrecorded immune exposures were likely present. The donor tested CMV seronegative, placing the donor among the 350 or so seronegative members of the cohort. Each donor provided a peripheral blood sample, and peripheral blood mononuclear cells were used for TCR beta sequencing. Genomic DNA extraction from the blood cell samples was performed with the Qiagen DNeasy Blood Extraction Kit. Based on the germline V gene, the CDR1 and CDR2 sequences are MNHNS and SASEGT. A distance of 13 bases separates the germline ends of V and J, which lose 1 base and 4 bases respectively. The CDR3 holds 15 amino acids from the cysteine to the phenylalanine. CDR3 DNA is the only sequence kept; it has 45 bases, read in frame from the first base.

The sample was PBMCs. This receptor was obtained from a girl less than two years old in good health and CMV-seronegative. Recombination linked TRBV6-1 to TRBJ1-2; TRBD1 might be the D gene, on 6 matching bases. The bases read TGTGCCAGCAGTGAAGAATGGGGGCTTGGCTATGGCTACACCTTC. This encodes CASSEEWGLGYGYTF.